Listed below are T cell receptor beta chains from one sample, sequenced in a study of cytomegalovirus exposure and HLA in healthy donors. Repertoires were generated with immunoSEQ multiplex PCR, while TCRdb's copy carries only in-frame clones and drops some. The data include 130,000 or so clones; the top ten clones carry 1.5% to 2.5%. The sequencing sample was made of PBMCs. Source of these receptors: a woman in her sixties in good health and CMV-seronegative. Each CDR3 is given with its conserved first and last residue. D genes are given only for firm matches.

>14|TRBJ1-1|TRBV7-3|NA
TGTGCCAGCAGCGCCACAGGTATGAACACTGAAGCTTTCTTT
CASSATGMNTEAFF
>16|TRBJ1-5|TRBV4-2|NA
TGTGCCAGCAGCCAAGATCTGATAGGGGGTTATCAGCCCCAGCATTTT
CASSQDLIGGYQPQHF
>18|TRBJ2-2|TRBV11-3|NA
TGTGCCAGCAGCTATAACCCAAGTTCACAGGGTACGAACGGGGAGCTGTTTTTT
CASSYNPSSQGTNGELFF
>17|TRBJ2-5|TRBV18|TRBD2
TGTGCCAGCTCACCTCCCGGGACTAGCGGGGGGCAAGAGACCCAGTACTTC
CASSPPGTSGGQETQYF
>14|TRBJ2-1|TRBV11-2|NA
TGTGCCAGCAGCCAACCAAGTCGGGGGAACGAGCAGTTCTTC
CASSQPSRGNEQFF
>15|TRBJ2-7|TRBV6-5|TRBD2
TGTGCCAGCAGTTACAGCGGTGGGAGGGCTGGCGAGCAGTACTTC
CASSYSGGRAGEQYF
>16|TRBJ2-3|TRBV6-5|NA
TGTGCCAGCAGTTCCCCCAGGACAAGCACGAGGGATACGCAGTATTTT
CASSSPRTSTRDTQYF
>13|TRBJ1-1|TRBV5-6|NA
TGTGCCAGCAGCCCCGACGGGTACACTGAAGCTTTCTTT
CASSPDGYTEAFF
>15|TRBJ2-3|TRBV9|NA
TGTGCCAGCAGCGTATTTGAGGTTCCCACAGATACGCAGTATTTT
CASSVFEVPTDTQYF
>12|TRBJ1-2|TRBV29-1|NA
TGCAGCGTCAGGGTGGGCCCTGATGGCTACACCTTC
CSVRVGPDGYTF
>14|TRBJ2-3|TRBV30|TRBD1
TGTGCCCTACAGGCCGGGACAGACACAGATACGCAGTATTTT
CALQAGTDTDTQYF
>13|TRBJ2-7|TRBV6-5|NA
TGTGCCAGCAGTCCCGGAGACGACTACGAGCAGTACTTC
CASSPGDDYEQYF
>15|TRBJ2-2|TRBV9|TRBD2
TGTGCCAGCAGCGTAGATCGGACTAGTTCCGGGGAGCTGTTTTTT
CASSVDRTSSGELFF
>15|TRBJ1-1|TRBV7-9|TRBD1
TGTGCCAGCAGCCCGCCGCAGGGGGGCCTCGTTGGGGCTTTCTTT
CASSPPQGGLVGAFF
>14|TRBJ2-4|TRBV19|NA
TGTGCCAGTAGTGAGGATGGTTCTCTGAACATTCAGTACTTC
CASSEDGSLNIQYF
>13|TRBJ2-5|TRBV6-1|NA
TGTGCCAGCGCGCCGGGTACGGGGGAGACCCAGTACTTC
CASAPGTGETQYF
>18|TRBJ2-7|TRBV7-9|TRBD1
TGTGCCAGCAGCTCCTCACCTACCTCGGGACAGAACTCCTACGAGCAGTACTTC
CASSSSPTSGQNSYEQYF
>14|TRBJ2-7|TRBV9|NA
TGTGCCAGCAGCGTAGGTCAGTTTGCATACGAGCAGTACTTC
CASSVGQFAYEQYF
>14|TRBJ1-1|TRBV27|NA
TGTGCCAGCAGCCGGACGGGACAGAACACTGAAGCTTTCTTT
CASSRTGQNTEAFF
>16|TRBJ2-2|TRBV7-6|NA
TGTGCCAGCAGCTTAGGTCCGGGTTCGAGGGCCGGGGAGCTGTTTTTT
CASSLGPGSRAGELFF
>15|TRBJ2-3|TRBV5-1|TRBD2
TGCGCCAGCAGGGTGAGCGGGGGGGCGGCAGATACGCAGTATTTT
CASRVSGGAADTQYF
>15|TRBJ1-2|TRBV19|NA
TGTGCCAGTAGTATCCGGCCAGGGTTAAACTATGGCTACACCTTC
CASSIRPGLNYGYTF
>13|TRBJ1-1|TRBV7-9|TRBD1
TGTGCCAGCAGATTACAGGGGTTCACTGAAGCTTTCTTT
CASRLQGFTEAFF
>13|TRBJ2-2|TRBV5-1|NA
TGCGCCAGCAGCTTAACAGACACCGGGGAGCTGTTTTTT
CASSLTDTGELFF
>18|TRBJ2-1|TRBV5-4|TRBD2
TGTGCCAGCAGCCCTCCCACCGTGGGGGGGGGTATTTACAATGAGCAGTTCTTC
CASSPPTVGGGIYNEQFF
>15|TRBJ1-2|TRBV9|TRBD1
TGTGCCAGCAGCGTGGGGACAGGAGCTAACTATGGCTACACCTTC
CASSVGTGANYGYTF
>16|TRBJ2-1|TRBV7-2|TRBD2
TGTGCCAGCAGCTTAGGGGGACGGGGGGGCGTGGATGAGCAGTTCTTC
CASSLGGRGGVDEQFF
>14|TRBJ2-7|TRBV18|NA
TGTGCCAGCTCCCGCTGGGAGCGGATATACGAGCAGTACTTC
CASSRWERIYEQYF